The T cell receptor beta chain described here comes from a study of post-analysis software for immune sequencing data. Study background: Some patients lacked subtype; others had relapsing-remitting, secondary progressive or progressive-relapsing disease. Overall study results and limits: Among roughly 5 TRBV segments more frequent in patients than controls were TRBV5-6, TRBV5-1 and TRBV20-1. Samples sharing a preparation batch grouped tightly together when assessed by F measure. Normalized Chao1 diversity in multiple sclerosis patients fell significantly below that of controls.

The V gene's germline CDR1 is MNHEY and CDR2 SVGEGT. The length of the CDR3 is 14 residues. V gave up 2 bases and J gave up 7 bases, with 15 bases separating them. About this clonotype itself: What it binds is unknown.

Incorporated into the TCR beta cDNA libraries were unique molecular identifiers, which served to reduce PCR and sequencing biases. Input amounts of 1 to 10 million T cells were used. These gave about 500,000 cDNA molecules, so each molecule approximated one T cell. TCRdb reanalysed the PCR reads using MiXCR and keeps one entry per CDR3 protein. The sample records roughly 800,000 distinct CDR3 sequences, just under 30% being singletons. The receptor comes from a girl under 18 with multiple sclerosis. V is TRBV6-2 or TRBV6-3 and J is TRBJ2-7; D is tentatively TRBD1 or TRBD2 (5 bases each). Sequenced: blood. DNA of the CDR3: TGTGCCAGCAGTTACCCCGGGGCGAAGAAGGAGCAGTACTTC. It codes for CASSYPGAKKEQYF.